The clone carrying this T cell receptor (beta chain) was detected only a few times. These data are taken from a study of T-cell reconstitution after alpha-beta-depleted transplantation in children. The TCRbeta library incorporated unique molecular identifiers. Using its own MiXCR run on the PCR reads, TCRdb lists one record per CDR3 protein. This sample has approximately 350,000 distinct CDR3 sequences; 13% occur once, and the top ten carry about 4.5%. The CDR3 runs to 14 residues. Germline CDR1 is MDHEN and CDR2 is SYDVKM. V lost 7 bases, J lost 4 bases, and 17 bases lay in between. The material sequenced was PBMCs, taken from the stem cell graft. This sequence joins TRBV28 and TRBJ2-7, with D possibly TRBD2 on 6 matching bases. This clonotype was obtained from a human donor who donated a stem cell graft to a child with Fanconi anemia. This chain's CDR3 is CASTSRGGRYEQYV. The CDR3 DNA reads TGTGCCAGCACTTCTAGGGGAGGTCGGTACGAGCAGTACGTC.